The 19 T cell receptor beta chains reported below all come from one sample, sequenced in a study of blood T cell repertoires in COVID-19. Using immunoSEQ multiplex PCR, the repertoire was profiled, and TCRdb retains in-frame clones only, with some absent. This sample has about 170,000 clones; roughly 85% occur once, and the top ten carry over 9.5%. Sequenced material: peripheral blood. These receptors all stem from a woman aged 80 or older with active or convalescent COVID-19.

The table lists this clone with a few counts. The V call is TRBV15, the J call TRBJ1-5; D might be TRBD1 (6 bases). Germline CDR1 reads LNHNV; CDR2 reads YYDKDF (reference sequence). The V and J ends lost 4 bases and 7 bases respectively, with 20 bases between them. This CDR3 is built from 16 residues. Here the CDR3 reads CATSNRRAGDGQPQHF. CDR3 nucleotide sequence: TGTGCCACCAGCAATCGACGGGCAGGGGATGGGCAGCCCCAGCATTTT.

V usage is TRBV5-1 and J usage is TRBJ2-6; tentatively, D is TRBD1 (6 bases). Germline CDR1 reads SGHRS; CDR2 reads YFSETQ. The V end lost 3 bases, the J end lost 2 bases, and 9 bases lay between the germline ends. The CDR3 loop spans 15 amino acids. Here the CDR3 DNA reads TGCGCCAGCAGCTCACAGGGAACTGGGGCCAACGTCCTGACTTTC. Encoded protein: CASSSQGTGANVLTF.

V is TRBV7-8 and J is TRBJ1-3, with D hard to call. The CDR3 has 14 residues. Trimming took 3 bases from V and 3 from J, leaving 9 bases between them. Germline CDR1 SGHVS, CDR2 FQNEAQ. The CDR3 sequence: CASSFQIDGNTIYF. The CDR3 DNA sequence: TGTGCCAGCAGCTTCCAGATTGATGGAAACACCATATATTTT.

This chain links TRBV5-4 with TRBJ2-7; 7 bases agree with TRBD1. The trim removed 3 bases at V and 0 bases at J, leaving 6 bases unmatched. This CDR3 has 15 amino acids. Germline CDR1 reads SGHNT; CDR2 reads YYREEE (reference sequence). The CDR3 DNA reads TGTGCCAGCAGCTCACAGGGGTTCGACTCCTACGAGCAGTACTTC. Protein product: CASSSQGFDSYEQYF.

This chain uses TRBV5-1 with TRBJ1-2; TRBD1 matches at 8 bases. The CDR3 has 15 amino acids. Losses at the gene ends were 5 bases for V and 6 bases for J; bases not matched to a gene: 12. Looked up from germline, CDR1 is SGHRS and CDR2 is YFSETQ. CDR3 loop: CASSPTGQGLHGYTF. For the CDR3, the DNA is TGCGCCAGCAGTCCCACCGGACAGGGTCTCCATGGCTACACCTTC.

This clone was counted between two and nine times. The chain has TRBV10-2 and TRBJ1-2, with 7 bases fitting TRBD1. V lost 4 bases and J lost 6; bases outside the gene matches: 5. The CDR3 is 13 residues long. Germline loops: CDR1 WSHSY, CDR2 SAAADI. The CDR3 DNA reads as TGCGCCAGCAGTGTCCGGGACAGCAATGGCTACACCTTC. It codes for CASSVRDSNGYTF.

The gene calls are TRBV6-4 and TRBJ1-2, with a possible D match to TRBD1 (6 bases). Trimming stripped 0 bases from V and 6 bases from J, with 11 bases between. Germline V gene data show CDR1 as MRHNA and CDR2 as SNTAGT. There are 14 residues in the CDR3. The CDR3, as DNA: TGTGCCAGCAGTGACTCGAGTTCAGGGGATGGCTACACCTTC. Its translation: CASSDSSSGDGYTF.

The CDR3 is CATRTPPDRGYTF. CDR3 nucleotide sequence: TGTGCCACCCGAACGCCCCCAGACAGGGGCTACACCTTC. This chain joins TRBV28 and TRBJ1-2, with D perhaps matching TRBD1 (6 bases). Deletions cut 10 bases from V and 8 bases from J, with 20 bases between. This CDR3 is built from 13 residues. CDR1 is MDHEN and CDR2 is SYDVKM in the germline V gene.

This clone was observed once. This chain links TRBV7-2 with TRBJ2-7; D call uncertain. V lost 1 base to trimming and J lost 0 bases, with 7 bases between them. Germline CDR1 and CDR2: SGHTA and FQGNSA. The CDR3 runs to 14 residues. The DNA for the CDR3 is TGTGCCAGCAGCTTAGGTACCAGCTCCTACGAGCAGTACTTC. Its translation is CASSLGTSSYEQYF.

V and J are TRBV7-2 and TRBJ1-2, with D unclear. Trimming stripped 4 bases from V and 5 bases from J, with 8 bases between. The CDR3 length is 12 residues. Germline V gives CDR1 SGHTA, CDR2 FQGNSA. The CDR3 DNA follows: TGTGCCAGCAGCTCAGGTGTTTATGGCTACACCTTC. Translated, it gives CASSSGVYGYTF.

The rearrangement joins TRBV27 to TRBJ2-7; TRBD2 aligns across 7 bases. The ends lost 0 bases at V and 1 base at J; junction bases unmatched: 3. Germline V lookup: CDR1 MNHEY, CDR2 SMNVEV (reference sequence). This CDR3 has 15 residues. The CDR3 here is CASSLSSGLSYEQYF. CDR3 DNA sequence: TGTGCCAGCAGTTTATCTAGCGGGCTTTCCTACGAGCAGTACTTC.

This sequence joins TRBV5-1 and TRBJ1-1; D gene ambiguous. Germline V CDR1 and CDR2: SGHRS, YFSETQ. This CDR3 region has 13 residues. V dropped 4 bases and J dropped 3 bases, with 10 bases sitting between them. CDR3 in amino acids: CASSLTEDTEAFF. CDR3 nucleotide sequence: TGCGCCAGCAGCCTCACCGAGGACACTGAAGCTTTCTTT.

This clone appeared a single time. This chain uses TRBV7-2 with TRBJ2-3; 11 bases fit TRBD2. Unmatched junction bases numbered 4, after V lost 7 bases and J lost 1 base. In germline, CDR1 is SGHTA, CDR2 FQGNSA. This CDR3 comprises 15 residues. The CDR3 DNA reads TGTGCCAGCACCGTAGCGGGAGGGGGCACAGATACGCAGTATTTT. Translated: CASTVAGGGTDTQYF.

The genes are TRBV3-1 (or the pseudogene TRBV3-2) and TRBJ1-1; a weak D match, TRBD1 (5 bases). Germline V gene lookup returns CDR1 LGHDT and CDR2 YNNKEL (reference sequence). V was pared by 4 bases and J by 1 base, with 10 bases between. This CDR3 contains 14 residues. Here the CDR3 DNA reads TGTGCCAGCAGCCGACCGGGGGGGAACACTGAAGCTTTCTTT. It yields the protein CASSRPGGNTEAFF.

This clone was detected only once. This sequence joins TRBV19 and TRBJ2-5; 10 bases align to TRBD2. Germline lookup yields CDR1 LNHDA and CDR2 SQIVND (reference sequence). Trimming took 10 bases from V and 4 from J; bases not matched to a gene: 12. The CDR3 is 15 amino acids. CDR3 coding DNA: TGTGCCACGAGGCAGCGGGAGGGCCCGGCAGAGACCCAGTACTTC. As protein: CATRQREGPAETQYF. The variable domain in full, with the rest retrieved from reference TRBV19 and TRBJ2-5, is DGGITQSPKYLFRKEGQNVTLSCEQNLNHDAMYWYRQDPGQGLRLIYYSQIVNDFQKGDIAEGYSVSREKKESFPLTVTSAQKNPTAFYLCATRQREGPAETQYFGPGTRLLVL.

This chain connects TRBV6-5 to TRBJ1-5, with TRBD1 matching 11 bases. This CDR3 spans 13 amino acids. J was trimmed by 11 bases and V by 5 bases; bases with no gene match: 5. The germline CDR1 and CDR2 sequences are MNHEY and SVGAGI. The CDR3 DNA is TGTGCCAGCAGTCAGCCGGGACAGGGGGCCCAGCATTTT. Protein: CASSQPGQGAQHF.

The chain combines TRBV5-5 with TRBJ2-7; 7 nucleotides align to TRBD2. This CDR3 spans 14 amino acids. J was trimmed by 5 bases and V by 4 bases; bases with no gene match: 9. Germline CDR1 is SGHKS and CDR2 is YYEKEE (reference sequence). CDR3 sequence: CASSPRTRSDEQYF. The CDR3 nucleotides read TGTGCCAGCAGCCCGCGGACTAGATCCGACGAGCAGTACTTC.

This clone was detected only once. This rearrangement joins TRBV3-1 (or the pseudogene TRBV3-2) to TRBJ1-1; D is unresolved. Trimming took 4 bases from V and 1 from J, leaving 10 bases between them. The CDR3 has 14 residues. The germline gives CDR1 LGHDT, CDR2 YNNKEL (reference sequence). CDR3 sequence (DNA): TGTGCCAGCAGCCGAATACTCCAGAACACTGAAGCTTTCTTT. Protein: CASSRILQNTEAFF.

The V and J genes are TRBV7-3 and TRBJ2-3, with D possibly matching TRBD2 (6 bases). CDR1 is SGHTA and CDR2 is FQGTGA in the germline V gene. The CDR3 is 14 amino acids. The V end was cut by 5 bases, the J end by 4 bases, with 13 bases between. Here the CDR3 reads CASSIGGAADTQYF. CDR3 in DNA: TGTGCCAGCAGCATTGGAGGGGCCGCAGATACGCAGTATTTT.